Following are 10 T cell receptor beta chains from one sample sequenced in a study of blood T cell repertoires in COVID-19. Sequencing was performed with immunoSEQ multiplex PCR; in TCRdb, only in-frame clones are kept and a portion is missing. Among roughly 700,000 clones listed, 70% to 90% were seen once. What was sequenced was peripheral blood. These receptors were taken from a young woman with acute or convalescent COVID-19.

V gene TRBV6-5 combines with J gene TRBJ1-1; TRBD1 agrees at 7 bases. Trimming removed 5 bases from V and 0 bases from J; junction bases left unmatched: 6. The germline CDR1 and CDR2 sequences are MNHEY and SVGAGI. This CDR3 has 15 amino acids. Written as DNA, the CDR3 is TGTGCCAGCAGTACAGGACAGGTGATGAACACTGAAGCTTTCTTT. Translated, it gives CASSTGQVMNTEAFF.

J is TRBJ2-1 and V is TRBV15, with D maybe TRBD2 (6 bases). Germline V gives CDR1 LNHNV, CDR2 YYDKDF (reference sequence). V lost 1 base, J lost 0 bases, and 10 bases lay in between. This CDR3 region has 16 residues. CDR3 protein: CATSRGLASSYNEQFF. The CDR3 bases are TGTGCCACCAGCAGAGGTCTAGCGTCCTCCTACAATGAGCAGTTCTTC.

The DNA for the CDR3 is TGTGCCAGCAGCCCTGGTATGGGACAGGGGGACTATGGCTACACCTTC. Protein sequence: CASSPGMGQGDYGYTF. The chain carries TRBV9 and TRBJ1-2; 11 positions match TRBD1. With V trimmed by 4 bases and J by 3 bases, 8 bases remained unmatched. The CDR3 totals 16 residues. In germline, CDR1 is SGDLS, CDR2 YYNGEE.

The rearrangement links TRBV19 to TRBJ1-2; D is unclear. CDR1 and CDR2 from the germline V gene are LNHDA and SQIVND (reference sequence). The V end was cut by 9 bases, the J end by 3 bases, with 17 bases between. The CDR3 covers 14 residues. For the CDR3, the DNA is TGTGCCAGGTCCTATTCCCCCTTTGACTATGGCTACACCTTC. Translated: CARSYSPFDYGYTF.

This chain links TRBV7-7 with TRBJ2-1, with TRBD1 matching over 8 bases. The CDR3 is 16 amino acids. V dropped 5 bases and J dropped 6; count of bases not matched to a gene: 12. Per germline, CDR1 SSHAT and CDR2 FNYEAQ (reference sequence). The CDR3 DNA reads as TGTGCCAGCAGCGAGTTCCCGGGACAGGCCTTCAATGAGCAGTTCTTC. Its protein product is CASSEFPGQAFNEQFF.

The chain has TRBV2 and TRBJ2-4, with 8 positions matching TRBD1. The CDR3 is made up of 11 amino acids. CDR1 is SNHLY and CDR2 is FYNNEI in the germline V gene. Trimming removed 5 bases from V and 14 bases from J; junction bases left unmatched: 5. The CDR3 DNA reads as TGTGCCAGCAGTCTGGACAGGGCCAAGTACTTC. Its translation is CASSLDRAKYF.

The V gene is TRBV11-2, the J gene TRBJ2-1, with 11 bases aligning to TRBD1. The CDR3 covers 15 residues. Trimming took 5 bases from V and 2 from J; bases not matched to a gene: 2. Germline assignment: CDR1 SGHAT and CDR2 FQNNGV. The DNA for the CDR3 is TGTGCCAGCAGCCCGGACAGGGGGCCCTACAATGAGCAGTTCTTC. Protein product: CASSPDRGPYNEQFF.

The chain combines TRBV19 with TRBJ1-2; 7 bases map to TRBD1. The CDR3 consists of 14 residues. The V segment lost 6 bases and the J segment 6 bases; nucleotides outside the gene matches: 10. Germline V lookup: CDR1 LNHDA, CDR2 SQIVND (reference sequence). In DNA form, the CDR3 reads TGTGCCAGTAGACTGTCAGGGGGAGGCCATGGCTACACCTTC. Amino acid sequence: CASRLSGGGHGYTF.

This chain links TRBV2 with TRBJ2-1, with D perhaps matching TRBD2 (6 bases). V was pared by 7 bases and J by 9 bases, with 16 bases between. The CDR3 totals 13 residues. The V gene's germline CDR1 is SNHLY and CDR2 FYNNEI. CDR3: CASTRSEGGEQFF. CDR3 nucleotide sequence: TGTGCCAGCACCCGGAGTGAGGGAGGTGAGCAGTTCTTC.

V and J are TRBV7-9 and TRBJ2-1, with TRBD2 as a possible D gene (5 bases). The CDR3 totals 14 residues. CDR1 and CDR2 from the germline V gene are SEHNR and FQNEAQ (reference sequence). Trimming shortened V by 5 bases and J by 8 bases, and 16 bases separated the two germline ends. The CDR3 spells CASSPVLAMDEQFF. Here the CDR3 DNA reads TGTGCCAGCAGCCCCGTATTAGCGATGGATGAGCAGTTCTTC.